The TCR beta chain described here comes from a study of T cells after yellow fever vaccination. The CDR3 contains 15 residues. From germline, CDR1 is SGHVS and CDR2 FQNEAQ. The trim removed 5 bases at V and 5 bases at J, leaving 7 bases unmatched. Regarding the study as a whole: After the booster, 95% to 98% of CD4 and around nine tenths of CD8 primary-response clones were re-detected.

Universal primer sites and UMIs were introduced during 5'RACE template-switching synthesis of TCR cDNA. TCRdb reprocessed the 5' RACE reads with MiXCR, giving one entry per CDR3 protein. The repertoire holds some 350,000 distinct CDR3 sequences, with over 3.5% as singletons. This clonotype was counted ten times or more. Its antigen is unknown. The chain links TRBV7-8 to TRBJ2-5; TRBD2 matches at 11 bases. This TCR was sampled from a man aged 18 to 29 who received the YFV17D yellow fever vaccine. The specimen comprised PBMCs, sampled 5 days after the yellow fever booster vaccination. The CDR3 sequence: CASSPGLAGGETQYF. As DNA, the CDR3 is TGTGCCAGCAGCCCTGGACTAGCGGGCGGGGAGACCCAGTACTTC.